The source of this TCR beta chain is a study of blood T cell repertoires in COVID-19. In the study overall: Italy, Spain and the United States were the sources of the convalescent and acute COVID-19 samples. Nucleic acid was either cDNA or gDNA, and it came from T cells, B-cell-depleted T cells, or PBMCs.

This clone has only a few counts. This CDR3 contains 12 residues. V was clipped by 11 bases and J by 1 base, with 12 bases between them. Per germline, CDR1 MNHNY and CDR2 SVGAGI (reference sequence). Authors' data handling: Amplification with reference gene primers provided the estimates of nucleated cell counts. The repertoire was sequenced with immunoSEQ multiplex PCR; TCRdb's copy has only in-frame clones and lacks some. V and J calls and clone size are those listed in that table; D and trimming were worked out from the DNA. The table lists roughly 250,000 clones, approximately 88% of them singletons, with 0.65% to 0.9% in the top ten.

The TCR sequence derives from a woman aged 25 to 45 with acute or convalescent COVID-19. The sequencing input was peripheral blood. The rearrangement links TRBV6-6 to TRBJ2-7; D unresolved. The CDR3 reads CASGKRSYEQYF. CDR3 in DNA: TGTGCCTCGGGTAAGCGTTCCTACGAGCAGTACTTC.